This T cell receptor beta chain emerged from a study of response to subunit inactivated influenza vaccine. TCRdb re-called the RT-PCR reads through MiXCR, storing one row per CDR3 protein. The data contain hundreds of thousands of distinct CDR3 sequences, about 25% of them seen just once; the ten biggest clones take up about 1.9%. This clonotype was counted between two and nine times. V was pared by 6 bases and J by 6 bases, with 9 bases between. The CDR3 runs to 11 residues. Germline V CDR1 and CDR2: LGHDT, YNNKEL (reference sequence). The sequence was collected from a man over 45 who received an inactivated influenza vaccine. Sample: CD4+ T cells sorted from PBMCs, taken more than 4 days after vaccination. The J gene is TRBJ2-7, the V gene TRBV3-1; D unclear. CDR3: CASSLQREQYF. The CDR3 DNA is TGTGCCAGCAGTCTCCAGCGCGAGCAGTACTTC.